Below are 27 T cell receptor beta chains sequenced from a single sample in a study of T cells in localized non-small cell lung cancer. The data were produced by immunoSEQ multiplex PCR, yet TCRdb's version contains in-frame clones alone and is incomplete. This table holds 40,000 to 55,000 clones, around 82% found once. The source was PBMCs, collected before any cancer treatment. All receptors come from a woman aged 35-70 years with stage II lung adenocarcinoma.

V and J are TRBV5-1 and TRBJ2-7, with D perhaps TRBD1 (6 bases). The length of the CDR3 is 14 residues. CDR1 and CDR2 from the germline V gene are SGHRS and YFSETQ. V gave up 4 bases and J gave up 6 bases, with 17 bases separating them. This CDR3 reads CASSPGGQSLEQYF. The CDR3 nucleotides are TGCGCCAGCAGCCCTGGGGGCCAATCCCTCGAGCAGTACTTC.

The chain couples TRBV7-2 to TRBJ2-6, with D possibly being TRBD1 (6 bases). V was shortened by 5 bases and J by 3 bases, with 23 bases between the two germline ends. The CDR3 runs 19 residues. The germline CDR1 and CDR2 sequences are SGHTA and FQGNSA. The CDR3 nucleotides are TGTGCCAGCAGCCCCAGGCCTGGCAGGGGAGCGATTGGGGCCAACGTCCTGACTTTC. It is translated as CASSPRPGRGAIGANVLTF.

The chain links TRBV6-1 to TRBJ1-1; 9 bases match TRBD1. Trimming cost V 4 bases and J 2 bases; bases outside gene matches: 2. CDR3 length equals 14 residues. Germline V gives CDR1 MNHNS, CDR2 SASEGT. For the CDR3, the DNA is TGTGCCAGCAGTGCGGGACAGGGTAACACTGAAGCTTTCTTT. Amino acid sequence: CASSAGQGNTEAFF.

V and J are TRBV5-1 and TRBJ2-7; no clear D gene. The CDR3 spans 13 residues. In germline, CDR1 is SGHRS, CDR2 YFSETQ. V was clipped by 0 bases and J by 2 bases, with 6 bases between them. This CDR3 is CASSLGIPYEQYF. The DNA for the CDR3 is TGCGCCAGCAGCTTGGGAATACCCTACGAGCAGTACTTC. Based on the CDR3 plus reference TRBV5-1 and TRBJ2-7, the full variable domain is KAGVTQTPRYLIKTRGQQVTLSCSPISGHRSVSWYQQTPGQGLQFLFEYFSETQRNKGNFPGRFSGRQFSNSRSEMNVSTLELGDSALYLCASSLGIPYEQYFGPGTRLTVT.

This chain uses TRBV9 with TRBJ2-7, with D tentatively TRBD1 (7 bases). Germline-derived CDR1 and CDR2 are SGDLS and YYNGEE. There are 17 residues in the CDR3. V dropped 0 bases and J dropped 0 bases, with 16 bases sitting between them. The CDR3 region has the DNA TGTGCCAGCAGCGTAGGCCCAGGGGGAGGTAGCTCCTACGAGCAGTACTTC. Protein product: CASSVGPGGGSSYEQYF. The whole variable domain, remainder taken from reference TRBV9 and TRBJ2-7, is DSGVTQTPKHLITATGQRVTLRCSPRSGDLSVYWYQQSLDQGLQFLIQYYNGEERAKGNILERFSAQQFPDLHSELNLSSLELGDSALYFCASSVGPGGGSSYEQYFGPGTRLTVT.

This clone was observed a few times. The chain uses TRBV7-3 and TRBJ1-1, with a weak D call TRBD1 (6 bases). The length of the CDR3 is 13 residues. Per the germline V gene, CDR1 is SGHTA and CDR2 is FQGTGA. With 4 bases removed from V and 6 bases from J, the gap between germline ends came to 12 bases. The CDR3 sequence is CASSSTGSAEAFF. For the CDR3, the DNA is TGTGCCAGCAGCTCCACAGGGTCAGCTGAAGCTTTCTTT.

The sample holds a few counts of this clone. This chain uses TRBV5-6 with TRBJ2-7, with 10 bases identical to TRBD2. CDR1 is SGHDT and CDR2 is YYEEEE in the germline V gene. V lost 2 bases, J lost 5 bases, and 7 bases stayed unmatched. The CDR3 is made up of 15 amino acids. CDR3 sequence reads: CASSFGLAASDEQYF. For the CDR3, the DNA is TGTGCCAGCAGCTTCGGACTAGCGGCGAGTGACGAGCAGTACTTC.

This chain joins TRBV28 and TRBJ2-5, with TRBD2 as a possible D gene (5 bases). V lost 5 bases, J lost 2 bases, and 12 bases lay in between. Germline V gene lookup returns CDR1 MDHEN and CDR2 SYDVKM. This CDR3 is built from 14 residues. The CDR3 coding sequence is TGTGCCAGCAGTCTAGCCGGAGAGCAAGAGACCCAGTACTTC. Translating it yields CASSLAGEQETQYF.

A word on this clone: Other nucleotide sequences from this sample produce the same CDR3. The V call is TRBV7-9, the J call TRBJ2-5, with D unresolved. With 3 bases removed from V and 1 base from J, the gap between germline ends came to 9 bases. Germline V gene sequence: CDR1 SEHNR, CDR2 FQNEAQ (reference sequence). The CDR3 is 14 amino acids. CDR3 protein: CASSLEFPQETQYF. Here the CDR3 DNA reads TGTGCCAGCAGCTTGGAGTTCCCCCAAGAGACCCAGTACTTC.

CDR3 region: CASSMGRGRMEAFF. The CDR3 DNA follows: TGTGCCAGCAGCATGGGCAGGGGGCGTATGGAAGCTTTCTTT. The chain joins TRBV7-8 to TRBJ1-1; TRBD1 matches at 8 bases. CDR3 length equals 14 residues. With V trimmed by 5 bases and J by 8 bases, 10 bases remained unmatched. In germline, CDR1 is SGHVS, CDR2 FQNEAQ.

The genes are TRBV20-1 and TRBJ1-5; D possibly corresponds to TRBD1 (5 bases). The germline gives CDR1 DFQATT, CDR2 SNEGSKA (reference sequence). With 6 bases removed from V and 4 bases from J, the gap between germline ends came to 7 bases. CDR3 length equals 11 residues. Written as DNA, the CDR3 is TGCAGTGCCACAGGAAATCAGCCCCAGCATTTT. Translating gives CSATGNQPQHF.

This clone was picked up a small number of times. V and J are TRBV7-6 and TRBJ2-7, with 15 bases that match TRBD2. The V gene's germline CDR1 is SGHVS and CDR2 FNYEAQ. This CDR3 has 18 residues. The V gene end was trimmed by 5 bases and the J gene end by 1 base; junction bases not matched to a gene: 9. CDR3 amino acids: CASSRTSGGASGSYEQYF. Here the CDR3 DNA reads TGTGCCAGCAGCAGGACTAGCGGGGGGGCCTCGGGGTCCTACGAGCAGTACTTC. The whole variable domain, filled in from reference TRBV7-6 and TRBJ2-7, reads GAGVSQSPRYKVTKRGQDVALRCDPISGHVSLYWYRQALGQGPEFLTYFNYEAQQDKSGLPNDRFSAERPEGSISTLTIQRTEQRDSAMYRCASSRTSGGASGSYEQYFGPGTRLTVT.

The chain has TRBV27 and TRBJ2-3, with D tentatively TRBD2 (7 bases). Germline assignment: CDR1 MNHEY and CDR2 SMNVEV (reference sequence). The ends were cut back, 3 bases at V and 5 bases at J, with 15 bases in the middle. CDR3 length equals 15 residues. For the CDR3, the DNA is TGTGCCAGCAGTTTTTTGGGGGGGCCAGTAGATACGCAGTATTTT. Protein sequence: CASSFLGGPVDTQYF.

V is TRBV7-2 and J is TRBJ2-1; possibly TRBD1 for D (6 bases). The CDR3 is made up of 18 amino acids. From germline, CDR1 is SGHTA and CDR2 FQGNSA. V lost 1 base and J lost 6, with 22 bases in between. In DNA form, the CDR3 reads TGTGCCAGCAGCTTAGAGCTCACTGGAAGGAAGGGGGTCAATGAGCAGTTCTTC. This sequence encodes CASSLELTGRKGVNEQFF.

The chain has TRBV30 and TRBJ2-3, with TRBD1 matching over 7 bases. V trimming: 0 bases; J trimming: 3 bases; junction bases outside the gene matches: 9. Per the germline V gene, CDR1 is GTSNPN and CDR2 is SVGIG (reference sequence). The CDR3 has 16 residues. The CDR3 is CAWSVGGGGRTDTQYF. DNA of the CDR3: TGTGCCTGGAGTGTAGGGGGCGGAGGACGAACAGATACGCAGTATTTT.

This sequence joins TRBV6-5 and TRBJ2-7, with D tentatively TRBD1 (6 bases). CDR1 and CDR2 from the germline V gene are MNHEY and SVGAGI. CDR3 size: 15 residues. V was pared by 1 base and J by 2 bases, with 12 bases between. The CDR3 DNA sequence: TGTGCCAGCAGTTACTTCACAGGGCCTCCCTACGAGCAGTACTTC. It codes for CASSYFTGPPYEQYF.

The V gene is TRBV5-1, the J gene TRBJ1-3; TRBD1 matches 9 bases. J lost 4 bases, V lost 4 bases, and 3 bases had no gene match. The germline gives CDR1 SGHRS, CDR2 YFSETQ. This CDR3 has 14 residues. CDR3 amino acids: CASSGGQGGNTIYF. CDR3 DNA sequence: TGCGCCAGCAGCGGGGGACAGGGCGGAAACACCATATATTTT.

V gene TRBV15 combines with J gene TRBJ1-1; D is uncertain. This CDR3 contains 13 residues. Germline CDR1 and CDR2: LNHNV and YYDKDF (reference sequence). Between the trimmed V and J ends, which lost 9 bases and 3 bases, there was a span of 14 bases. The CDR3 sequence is CATGGQKYTEAFF. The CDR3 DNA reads TGTGCCACGGGTGGTCAGAAGTACACTGAAGCTTTCTTT.

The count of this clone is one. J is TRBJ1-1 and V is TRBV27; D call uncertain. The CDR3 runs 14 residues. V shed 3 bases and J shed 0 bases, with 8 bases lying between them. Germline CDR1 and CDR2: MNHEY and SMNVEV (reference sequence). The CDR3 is CASSFGSMNTEAFF. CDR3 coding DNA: TGTGCCAGCAGTTTTGGGAGCATGAACACTGAAGCTTTCTTT.

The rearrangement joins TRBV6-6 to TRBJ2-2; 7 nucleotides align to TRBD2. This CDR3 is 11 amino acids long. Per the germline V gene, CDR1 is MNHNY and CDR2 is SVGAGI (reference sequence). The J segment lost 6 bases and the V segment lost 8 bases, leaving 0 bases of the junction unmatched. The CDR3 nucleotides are TGTGCCAGCGGGAGGGCCGGGGAGCTGTTTTTT. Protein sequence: CASGRAGELFF.

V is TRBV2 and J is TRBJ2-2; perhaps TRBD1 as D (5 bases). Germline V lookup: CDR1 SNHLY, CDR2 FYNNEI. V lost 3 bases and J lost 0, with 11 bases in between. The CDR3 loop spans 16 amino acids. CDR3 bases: TGTGCCAGCAGTGATGCGGACACCCCGAACACCGGGGAGCTGTTTTTT. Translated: CASSDADTPNTGELFF.

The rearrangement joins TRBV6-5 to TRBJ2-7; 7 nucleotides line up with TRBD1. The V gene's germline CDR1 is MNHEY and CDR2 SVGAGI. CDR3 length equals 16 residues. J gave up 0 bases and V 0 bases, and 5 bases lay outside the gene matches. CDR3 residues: CASSYSTTGSSYEQYF. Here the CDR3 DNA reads TGTGCCAGCAGTTACTCGACGACAGGGAGCTCCTACGAGCAGTACTTC.

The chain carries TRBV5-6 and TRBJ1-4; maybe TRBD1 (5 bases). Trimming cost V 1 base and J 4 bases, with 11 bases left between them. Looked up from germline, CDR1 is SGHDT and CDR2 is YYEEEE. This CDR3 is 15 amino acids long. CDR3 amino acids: CASSLRDGDNEKLFF. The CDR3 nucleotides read TGTGCCAGCAGCTTGCGGGACGGAGATAATGAAAAACTGTTTTTT.

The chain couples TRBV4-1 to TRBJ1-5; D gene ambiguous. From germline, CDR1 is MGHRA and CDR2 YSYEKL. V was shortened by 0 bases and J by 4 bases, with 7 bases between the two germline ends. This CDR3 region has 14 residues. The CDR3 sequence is CASSQDSGNQPQHF. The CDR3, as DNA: TGCGCCAGCAGCCAAGATTCGGGGAATCAGCCCCAGCATTTT.

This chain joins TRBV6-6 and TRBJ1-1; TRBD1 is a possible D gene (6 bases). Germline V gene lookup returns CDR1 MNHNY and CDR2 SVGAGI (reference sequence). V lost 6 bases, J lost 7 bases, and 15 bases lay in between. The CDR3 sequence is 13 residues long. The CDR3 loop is CASSPRGDGEAFF. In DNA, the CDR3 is TGTGCCAGCAGCCCCAGGGGAGACGGTGAAGCTTTCTTT.

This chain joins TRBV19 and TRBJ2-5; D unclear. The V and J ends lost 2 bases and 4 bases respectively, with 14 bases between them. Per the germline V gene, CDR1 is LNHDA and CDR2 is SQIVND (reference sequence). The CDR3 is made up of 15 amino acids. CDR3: CASSISSGWGETQYF. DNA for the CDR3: TGTGCCAGTAGTATAAGTTCAGGCTGGGGAGAGACCCAGTACTTC.

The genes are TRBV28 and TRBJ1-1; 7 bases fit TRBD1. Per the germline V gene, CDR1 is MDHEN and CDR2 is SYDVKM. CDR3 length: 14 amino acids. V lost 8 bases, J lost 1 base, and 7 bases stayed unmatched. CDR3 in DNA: TGTGCCAGCGGCCTCGGGGACAGGAACACTGAAGCTTTCTTT. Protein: CASGLGDRNTEAFF.